The present T cell receptor beta chain was sequenced within a study of blood T cell repertoires in COVID-19. After removal of 4 bases from V and 2 bases from J, the junction contained 6 bases not matched to a gene. Germline values: CDR1 SGHDN, CDR2 FVKESK. This CDR3 is built from 15 residues. Sequencing used immunoSEQ multiplex PCR; TCRdb keeps in-frame clones, though not all of them. Here the sample spans more than 50,000 clones, roughly 78% being singletons. This sequence originates from a human donor in a cohort sampled during active COVID-19. Sample: peripheral blood. The chain uses TRBV14 and TRBJ1-2; 8 bases match TRBD1. The CDR3 bases are TGTGCCAGCAGCCCCCGGCCAGGGGGCAACTATGGCTACACCTTC. Translating it yields CASSPRPGGNYGYTF.